The sequence of this T cell receptor (beta chain) was determined in a study of T cells in Graves' hyperthyroidism and ophthalmopathy. Note on this clonotype: Its cognate antigen is unknown.

With 0 bases clipped from V and 5 bases from J, the junction kept 8 bases outside the gene matches. There are 17 residues in the CDR3. The germline CDR1 and CDR2 sequences are SGHKS and YYEKEE (reference sequence). Amplified TCR beta CDR3 regions came from RNA transcripts. RT-PCR in the first round (using the HTBI primer set) targeted the TCR CDR3. From the multiplex PCR reads, TCRdb called clonotypes with MiXCR, one entry per CDR3 protein. The data show hundreds of thousands of distinct CDR3 sequences, 14% seen once. Based on clinical symptoms, serum thyroxine and TRAb, thyroid ultrasound and orbital computed tomography, diagnoses were reached. Study-level findings and limits: Most thyroid-expanded clonotypes above 0.001 were also found in blood. Ophthalmopathy got predicted by the model a median approximately six months before its onset.

The specimen sequenced was blood. The sequence derives from a woman between 18 and 30 years old with Graves' hyperthyroidism. The chain couples TRBV5-5 to TRBJ2-2, with 9 bases fitting TRBD1. The CDR3 DNA follows: TGTGCCAGCAGCTTGGATGACAGGGGGACGGGTACCGGGGAGCTGTTTTTT. Translating gives CASSLDDRGTGTGELFF.